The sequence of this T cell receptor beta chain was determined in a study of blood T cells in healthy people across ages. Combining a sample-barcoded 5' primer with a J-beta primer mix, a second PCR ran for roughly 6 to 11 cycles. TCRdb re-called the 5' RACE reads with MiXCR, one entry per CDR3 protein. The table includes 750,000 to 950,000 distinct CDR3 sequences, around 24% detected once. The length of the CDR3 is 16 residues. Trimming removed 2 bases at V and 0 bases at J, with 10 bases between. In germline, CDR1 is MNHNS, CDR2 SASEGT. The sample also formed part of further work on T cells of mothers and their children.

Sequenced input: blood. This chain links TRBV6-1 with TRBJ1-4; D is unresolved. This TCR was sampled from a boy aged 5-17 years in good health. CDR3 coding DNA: TGTGCCAGCAGTGAAACTTCTACAGCAACTAATGAAAAACTGTTTTTT. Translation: CASSETSTATNEKLFF.